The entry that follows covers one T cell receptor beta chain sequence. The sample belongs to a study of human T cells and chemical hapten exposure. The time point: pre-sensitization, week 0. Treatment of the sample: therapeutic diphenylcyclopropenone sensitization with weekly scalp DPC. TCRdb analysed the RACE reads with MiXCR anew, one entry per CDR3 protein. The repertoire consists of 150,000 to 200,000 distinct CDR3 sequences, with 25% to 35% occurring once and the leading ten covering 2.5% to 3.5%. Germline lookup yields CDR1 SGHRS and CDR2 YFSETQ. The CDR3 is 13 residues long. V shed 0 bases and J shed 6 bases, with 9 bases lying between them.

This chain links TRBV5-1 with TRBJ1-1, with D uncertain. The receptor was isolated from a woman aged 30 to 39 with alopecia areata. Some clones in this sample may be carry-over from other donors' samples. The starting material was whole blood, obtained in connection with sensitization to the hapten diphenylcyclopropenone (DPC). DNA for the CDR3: TGCGCCAGCAGCTTGGCATCAGACTCTGAAGCTTTCTTT. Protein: CASSLASDSEAFF. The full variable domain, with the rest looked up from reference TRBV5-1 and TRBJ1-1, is KAGVTQTPRYLIKTRGQQVTLSCSPISGHRSVSWYQQTPGQGLQFLFEYFSETQRNKGNFPGRFSGRQFSNSRSEMNVSTLELGDSALYLCASSLASDSEAFFGQGTRLTVV.